This T cell receptor (beta chain) was retrieved from a study (dated by TCRdb to the mid-2010s). Regarding the research as a whole: Whether tumor-infiltrating Tregs in breast cancer are recruited from blood Tregs or converted in situ from other CD4+ T cell subsets was tested. On the study overall, not on this receptor specifically: Tumor memory CD4+ T cell TCR gene usage was found to cluster with blood and lymph node memory CD4+ cells and with lymph node naive CD4+ cells. Validation in the larger cohort was restricted to a single TCR beta V-J rearrangement rather than whole repertoires. Tumor-infiltrating Treg TCR alpha and beta sequences overlapped most with tumor naive CD4+ T cells, then with blood naive CD4+ T cells.

Full-length TCR variable regions were amplified by 5' RACE PCR with constant-region reverse primers, and semi-nested PCR with Nested Universal Primer A was subsequently performed. The ReliaPrep RNA Cell Miniprep System was used to extract total RNA, which was then reverse transcribed into 5'RACE-ready cDNA with the SMARTer RACE 5'/3' Kit. Multiplex adaptors were used to barcode the full-length TCR alpha and beta libraries, which were then sequenced on an Illumina MiSeq. The published analysis was carried out like this. For each of nine subset-tissue groups, sequencing data from the five patients were pooled, and the groups were then compared using unsupervised clustering of TCR gene usage. The Morisita-Horn index was used to calculate repertoire similarity, with shared sequences weighted by how much each contributed to each repertoire. Through fastp at Q25 and MiXCR, TCRdb rebuilt clones from the public reads, retaining in-frame beta chains. A single entry per CDR3 protein holds the most common genes and DNA from its merged rows. For this entry, the V and J calls and clone size follow TCRdb and not the study's own pipeline. This sample gives roughly 40,000 distinct CDR3 sequences in total; around 18% of them show up just once. The ten largest clones represent 2.8% of the sample.

Concerning this clonotype itself: Its binding antigen is unknown. The junction differs from germline at one of its ends, possibly a read error.

Naive CD4+ T cells were purified with the Miltenyi Naive CD4+ T Cell Isolation kit, with Tregs depleted using CD25 microbeads. Tregs, naive and memory CD4+ T cells from tumor, blood and ipsilateral draining lymph nodes of about five breast cancer patients underwent full-length TCR alpha and beta sequencing. Tumor tissue and lymph nodes from ipsilateral axillary dissection were perfused with PBS, minced and digested with collagenase I and hyaluronidase. Ficoll density gradient centrifugation was used to isolate mononuclear cells from either lymph nodes or about 49 ml of peripheral blood. Sorted cell populations were confirmed by FACS to exceed 90% purity. The germline V gene provides CDR1 MNHEY and CDR2 SVGEGT. CDR3 length: 12 amino acids, cysteine to phenylalanine. Here the CDR3 DNA is all that survives: 36 bases in frame from base 1.

The material sequenced was naive CD4+ T cells sorted from a lymph node. The cell subset or site tag for this specimen amounts to: naive CD4+ T cells, CD4+CD45RA+CD25-. The chain is made from TRBV6-2 or TRBV6-3 and TRBJ2-3; no confident D gene assignment can be made. The source is a female donor with breast cancer. This receptor carries the CDR3 CVSSPSRRTQYF. The sequenced DNA: TGTGTCAGCAGCCCCTCAAGGCGTACGCAATATTTT.